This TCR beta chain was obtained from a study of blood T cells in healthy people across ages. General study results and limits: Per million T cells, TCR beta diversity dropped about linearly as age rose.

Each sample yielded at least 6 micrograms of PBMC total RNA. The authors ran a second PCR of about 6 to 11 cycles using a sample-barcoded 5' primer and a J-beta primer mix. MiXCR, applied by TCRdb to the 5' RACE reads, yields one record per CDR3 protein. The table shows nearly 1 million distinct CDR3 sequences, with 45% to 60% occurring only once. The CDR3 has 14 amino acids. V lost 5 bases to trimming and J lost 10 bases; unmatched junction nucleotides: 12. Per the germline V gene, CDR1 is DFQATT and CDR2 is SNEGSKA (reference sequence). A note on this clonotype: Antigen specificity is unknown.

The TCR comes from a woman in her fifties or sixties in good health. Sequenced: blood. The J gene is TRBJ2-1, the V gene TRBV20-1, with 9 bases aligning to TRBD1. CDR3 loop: CSAASGTGLPEQFF. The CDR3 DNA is TGCAGTGCTGCCTCTGGGACAGGGCTCCCCGAGCAGTTCTTC.